This TCR beta chain was profiled in a study of tissue T cells after allogeneic stem cell transplantation. Generated by immunoSEQ multiplex PCR, the TCRdb table keeps only in-frame clones and is missing some. The profile shows approximately 6,500 clones, about 73% of them singletons. V lost 0 bases and J lost 8, with 19 bases in between. The CDR3 loop spans 16 amino acids. CDR1 and CDR2 from the germline V gene are LGHDT and YNNKEL (reference sequence). This clone has a single count. The starting material was tissue from the rectum, obtained at autopsy. The receptor comes from a woman aged 18 to 55 with breast cancer. The chain joins TRBV3-1 (or the pseudogene TRBV3-2) to TRBJ1-1; the D is unclear. The CDR3 coding sequence is TGTGCCAGCAGCCAAGAAGGACTCGGTTCGGCGGGGGAAGCTTTCTTT. Encoded protein: CASSQEGLGSAGEAFF.